This T cell receptor beta chain stems from a study of blood T cell repertoires in COVID-19. Across the study: PBMCs, B-cell-depleted T cells, or T cells provided the cDNA or gDNA that made up the material.

Germline loops: CDR1 LGHDT, CDR2 YNNKEL (reference sequence). V was cut by 2 bases and J by 1 base, with 8 bases left in between. This CDR3 contains 14 residues. As processed by the authors: Reference gene primers were amplified, and this amplification served to estimate nucleated cell counts. Assay: immunoSEQ multiplex PCR; the TCRdb copy retains only in-frame clones and omits some. V, J and clone size are those of that table, while D and trimming were read from the DNA. This sample has under 100,000 clones, with around 81% found just once. The chain couples TRBV3-1 (or the pseudogene TRBV3-2) to TRBJ2-5; D might be TRBD2 (6 bases). This clonotype was obtained from a man aged 45-65 years with acute or convalescent COVID-19. Sequenced material: peripheral blood. Here the CDR3 reads CASSQSAGQETQYF. The CDR3 DNA reads as TGTGCCAGCAGCCAATCAGCGGGCCAAGAGACCCAGTACTTC.